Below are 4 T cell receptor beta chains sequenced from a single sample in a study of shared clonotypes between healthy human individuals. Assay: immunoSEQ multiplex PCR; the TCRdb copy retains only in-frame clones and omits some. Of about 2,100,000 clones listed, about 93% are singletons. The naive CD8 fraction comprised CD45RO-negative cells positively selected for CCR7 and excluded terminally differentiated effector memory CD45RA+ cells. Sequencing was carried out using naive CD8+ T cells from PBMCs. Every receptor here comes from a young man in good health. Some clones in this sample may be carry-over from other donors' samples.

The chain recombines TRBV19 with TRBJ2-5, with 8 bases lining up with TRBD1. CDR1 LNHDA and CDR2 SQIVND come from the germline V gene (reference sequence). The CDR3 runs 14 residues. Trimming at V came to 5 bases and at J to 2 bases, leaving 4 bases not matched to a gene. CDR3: CASSGQGQQETQYF. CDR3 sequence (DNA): TGTGCCAGTAGTGGACAGGGTCAACAAGAGACCCAGTACTTC.

The chain's CDR3 is CASSLNRGIGEKLFF. The CDR3 DNA sequence: TGTGCCAGCAGCCTAAACAGGGGCATCGGTGAAAAACTGTTTTTT. The rearrangement links TRBV16 to TRBJ1-4; 7 bases agree with TRBD1. The CDR3 length is 15 residues. Trimming cost V 4 bases and J 7 bases; bases outside gene matches: 9. Germline-derived CDR1 and CDR2 are KGHSY and FQNENV. The full variable domain, with the rest looked up from reference TRBV16 and TRBJ1-4, is GEEVAQTPKHLVRGEGQKAKLYCAPIKGHSYVFWYQQVLKNEFKFLISFQNENVFDETGMPKERFSAKCLPNSPCSLEIQATKLEDSAVYFCASSLNRGIGEKLFFGSGTQLSVL.

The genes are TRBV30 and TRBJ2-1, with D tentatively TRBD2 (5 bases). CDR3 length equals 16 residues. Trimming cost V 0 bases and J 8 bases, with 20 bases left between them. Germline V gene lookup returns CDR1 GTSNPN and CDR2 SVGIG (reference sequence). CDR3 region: CAWSVYLSGPTHEQFF. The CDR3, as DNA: TGTGCCTGGAGTGTATATCTAAGCGGACCTACACATGAGCAGTTCTTC.

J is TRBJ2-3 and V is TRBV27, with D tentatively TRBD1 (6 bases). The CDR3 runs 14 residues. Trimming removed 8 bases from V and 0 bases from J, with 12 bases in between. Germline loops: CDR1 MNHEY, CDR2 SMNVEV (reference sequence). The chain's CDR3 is CASHDRWSTDTQYF. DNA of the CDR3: TGTGCCAGCCATGACAGGTGGAGCACAGATACGCAGTATTTT.